Shown below are 20 T cell receptor beta chains from a single sample sequenced in a study of cytomegalovirus exposure and HLA in healthy donors. The PCR was carried out with 60 Vbeta primers and 13 Jbeta primers. TCRdb's table, derived via immunoSEQ multiplex PCR, lists solely in-frame clones and lacks some. The table has about 180,000 clones, more than 60% seen once; the top ten hold roughly 1.5%. The sequencing sample was made of PBMCs. The source of these receptors is a man between 18 and 35 years old in good health and CMV-seronegative.

This clone has more than one count but fewer than ten. The rearrangement uses TRBV18 and TRBJ1-1, with TRBD1 identical over 7 bases. The CDR3 consists of 13 residues. Looked up from germline, CDR1 is KGHSH and CDR2 is LQKENI. Unmatched junction bases numbered 5, after V lost 6 bases and J lost 4 bases. CDR3 nucleotides: TGTGCCAGCTCTCTGACAGGGTTCACTGAAGCTTTCTTT. Translating it yields CASSLTGFTEAFF.

This clone has only a few counts. This sequence joins TRBV9 and TRBJ1-2; 11 bases are shared with TRBD1. The trim removed 2 bases at V and 13 bases at J, leaving 10 bases unmatched. Germline V gene lookup returns CDR1 SGDLS and CDR2 YYNGEE. The CDR3 sequence is 14 residues long. The CDR3 DNA reads TGTGCCAGCAGCGTTGATCTGGACAGGGGGCGACCCACCTTC. Residues: CASSVDLDRGRPTF. The variable domain in full, completed from reference TRBV9 and TRBJ1-2, reads DSGVTQTPKHLITATGQRVTLRCSPRSGDLSVYWYQQSLDQGLQFLIQYYNGEERAKGNILERFSAQQFPDLHSELNLSSLELGDSALYFCASSVDLDRGRPTFGSGTRLTVV.

The chain recombines TRBV14 with TRBJ1-1, with D uncertain. The CDR3 is made up of 13 amino acids. Germline CDR1 is SGHDN and CDR2 is FVKESK. Trimming stripped 3 bases from V and 4 bases from J, with 9 bases between. The CDR3 protein is CASSQHPGTEAFF. The CDR3, as DNA: TGTGCCAGCAGCCAGCACCCGGGCACTGAAGCTTTCTTT.

V and J are TRBV7-9 and TRBJ1-2; D possibly corresponds to TRBD1 (5 bases). This CDR3 contains 15 residues. CDR1 SEHNR and CDR2 FQNEAQ come from the germline V gene (reference sequence). With 2 bases removed from V and 4 bases from J, the gap between germline ends came to 14 bases. CDR3 amino acids: CASSLTGVNLYGYTF. In DNA form, the CDR3 reads TGTGCCAGCAGCTTAACAGGAGTCAACCTCTATGGCTACACCTTC.

The V and J genes are TRBV28 and TRBJ2-5, with D maybe TRBD1 (7 bases). Germline V gives CDR1 MDHEN, CDR2 SYDVKM. This CDR3 spans 14 amino acids. V was cut by 5 bases and J by 5 bases, with 15 bases left in between. The CDR3 loop reads CASSHRGLRETQYF. CDR3 nucleotides: TGTGCCAGCAGTCACAGGGGACTGAGGGAGACCCAGTACTTC.

J is TRBJ2-5 and V is TRBV4-1; D unclear. Looked up from germline, CDR1 is MGHRA and CDR2 is YSYEKL. V lost 3 bases and J 3 bases, leaving 11 bases between the germline ends. The CDR3 length is 14 residues. This CDR3 reads CASSQLVAEETQYF. CDR3 in DNA: TGCGCCAGCAGCCAGCTAGTGGCGGAAGAGACCCAGTACTTC.

This rearrangement joins TRBV10-3 to TRBJ1-2; D gene unclear. Trimming removed 4 bases from V and 6 bases from J, with 9 bases in between. Germline assignment: CDR1 ENHRY and CDR2 SYGVKD. The CDR3 runs 12 residues. The CDR3 is CAISGVSHGYTF. In nucleotides, the CDR3 is TGTGCCATCAGTGGAGTATCACATGGCTACACCTTC.

The chain uses TRBV29-1 and TRBJ1-2; D perhaps matches TRBD1 (6 bases). The V end was cut by 4 bases, the J end by 2 bases, with 11 bases between. Germline lookup yields CDR1 SQVTM and CDR2 ANQGSEA. The CDR3 extends over 13 amino acids. CDR3: CSVATDRNYGYTF. For the CDR3, the DNA is TGCAGCGTTGCCACCGACAGGAACTATGGCTACACCTTC.

The chain joins TRBV19 to TRBJ2-6, with D unresolved. Deletions cut 5 bases from V and 0 bases from J, with 11 bases between. The CDR3 loop spans 16 amino acids. The germline gives CDR1 LNHDA, CDR2 SQIVND (reference sequence). The CDR3 nucleotides read TGTGCCAGTAGTCAACAAGTCCGCTCTGGGGCCAACGTCCTGACTTTC. As protein: CASSQQVRSGANVLTF.

In the case of this clone: At the DNA level, this CDR3 is encoded by other sequences in the same sample as well. This chain uses TRBV5-4 with TRBJ2-5; tentative D call: TRBD1 (5 bases). Trimming stripped 0 bases from V and 4 bases from J, with 10 bases between. The CDR3 has 14 residues. Germline lookup yields CDR1 SGHNT and CDR2 YYREEE (reference sequence). CDR3 nucleotide sequence: TGTGCCAGCAGCTTGGGGCAGGGTGGAGAGACCCAGTACTTC. Translated: CASSLGQGGETQYF.

This chain uses TRBV6-1 with TRBJ2-7, with TRBD1 identical over 7 bases. Trimming cost V 3 bases and J 3 bases; bases outside gene matches: 11. The CDR3 has 16 residues. Germline V gene data show CDR1 as MNHNS and CDR2 as SASEGT. The CDR3 DNA sequence: TGTGCCAGCAGTGAGCTAATAGGGACAGAACACTACGAGCAGTACTTC. This gives the protein CASSELIGTEHYEQYF.

The chain carries TRBV5-4 and TRBJ2-5, with 10 bases identical to TRBD2. Germline V CDR1 and CDR2: SGHNT, YYREEE (reference sequence). The CDR3 runs 16 residues. V shed 4 bases and J 5 bases; nucleotides not matched to a gene: 11. CDR3 bases: TGTGCCAGCAGCGGGGGGACTAGCGAGTTGGTGGAGACCCAGTACTTC. It encodes CASSGGTSELVETQYF.

The V and J genes are TRBV7-2 and TRBJ2-1; TRBD2 is a possible D gene (5 bases). The germline CDR1 and CDR2 sequences are SGHTA and FQGNSA. V gave up 5 bases and J gave up 9 bases, with 20 bases separating them. CDR3 length: 15 amino acids. This chain's CDR3 is CASSHAVAAGSEQFF. DNA of the CDR3: TGTGCCAGCAGCCACGCGGTCGCTGCGGGCAGTGAGCAGTTCTTC. The whole variable domain, remainder taken from reference TRBV7-2 and TRBJ2-1, is GAGVSQSPSNKVTEKGKDVELRCDPISGHTALYWYRQSLGQGLEFLIYFQGNSAPDKSGLPSDRFSAERTGGSVSTLTIQRTQQEDSAVYLCASSHAVAAGSEQFFGPGTRLTVL.

The V call is TRBV5-6, the J call TRBJ2-7; 10 bases fit TRBD2. This CDR3 is built from 13 residues. CDR1 SGHDT and CDR2 YYEEEE come from the germline V gene. The J segment lost 8 bases and the V segment lost 4 bases, leaving 6 bases of the junction unmatched. The CDR3 DNA sequence: TGTGCCAGCAGCGCATCACTAGCGGGGAAGCAGTACTTC. Its translation: CASSASLAGKQYF.

The chain couples TRBV11-3 to TRBJ2-1, with TRBD2 matching over 7 bases. The germline CDR1 and CDR2 sequences are SGHNT and YENEEA. There are 16 residues in the CDR3. V shed 3 bases, J shed 1 base, and the junction held 6 bases outside the gene matches. CDR3 DNA sequence: TGTGCCAGCAGCTTTATACGGGAGGCTTCCTACAATGAGCAGTTCTTC. It specifies CASSFIREASYNEQFF. Combining the CDR3 with reference TRBV11-3 and TRBJ2-1 gives the whole variable domain EAGVVQSPRYKIIEKKQPVAFWCNPISGHNTLYWYLQNLGQGPELLIRYENEEAVDDSQLPKDRFSAERLKGVDSTLKIQPAELGDSAVYLCASSFIREASYNEQFFGPGTRLTVL.

This rearrangement joins TRBV5-1 to TRBJ2-5; D unresolved. Trimming shortened V by 4 bases and J by 4 bases, and 11 bases separated the two germline ends. The CDR3 is 13 residues long. Germline V gene data show CDR1 as SGHRS and CDR2 as YFSETQ. The CDR3 coding sequence is TGCGCCAGCAGCACGTCAGTCTCAGAGACCCAGTACTTC. It specifies CASSTSVSETQYF.

V is TRBV5-6 and J is TRBJ1-5; maybe TRBD1 (6 bases). The CDR3 runs to 17 residues. The germline V and J ends were trimmed by 4 bases and 0 bases, with 17 bases remaining between them. Germline V gene lookup returns CDR1 SGHDT and CDR2 YYEEEE. The CDR3 DNA sequence: TGTGCCAGCAGCCGAGGGTGGGGGCTAAATAGCAATCAGCCCCAGCATTTT. This encodes CASSRGWGLNSNQPQHF.

The sample holds one count of this clone. The chain has TRBV5-5 and TRBJ1-1; 8 bases fit TRBD1. The CDR3 is 14 amino acids. Germline-derived CDR1 and CDR2 are SGHKS and YYEKEE (reference sequence). V lost 4 bases to trimming and J lost 1 base; unmatched junction nucleotides: 3. The CDR3 protein is CASSTTGGNTEAFF. The CDR3 bases are TGTGCCAGCAGCACTACAGGGGGGAACACTGAAGCTTTCTTT.

J is TRBJ2-4 and V is TRBV5-4; D gene uncertain. The CDR3 has 13 residues. Per the germline V gene, CDR1 is SGHNT and CDR2 is YYREEE (reference sequence). The germline V and J ends were trimmed by 4 bases and 0 bases, with 5 bases remaining between them. The CDR3 region has the DNA TGTGCCAGCAGCCCCTCAGCCAAAAACATTCAGTACTTC. It specifies CASSPSAKNIQYF.

The chain couples TRBV7-9 to TRBJ2-5, with D possibly matching TRBD2 (5 bases). Germline CDR1 reads SEHNR; CDR2 reads FQNEAQ (reference sequence). This CDR3 spans 15 amino acids. The V gene lost 5 bases and the J gene lost 0 bases, with 13 bases spanning the gap. The DNA of the CDR3 is TGTGCCAGCAGCCCCGGTTCGGGGTACCAAGAGACCCAGTACTTC. As protein: CASSPGSGYQETQYF.